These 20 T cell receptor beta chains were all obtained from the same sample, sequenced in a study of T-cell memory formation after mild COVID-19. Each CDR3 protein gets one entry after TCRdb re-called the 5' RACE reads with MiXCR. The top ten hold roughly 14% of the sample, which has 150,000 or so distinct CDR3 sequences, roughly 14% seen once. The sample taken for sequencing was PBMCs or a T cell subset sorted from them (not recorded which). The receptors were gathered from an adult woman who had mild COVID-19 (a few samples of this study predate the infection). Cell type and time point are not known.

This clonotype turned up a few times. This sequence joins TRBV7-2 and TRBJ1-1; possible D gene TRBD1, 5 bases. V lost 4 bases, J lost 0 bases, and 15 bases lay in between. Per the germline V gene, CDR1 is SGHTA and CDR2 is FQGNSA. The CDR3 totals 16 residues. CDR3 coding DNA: TGTGCCAGCAGCTCTGGGGTGGGACTCCTGAACACTGAAGCTTTCTTT. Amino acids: CASSSGVGLLNTEAFF.

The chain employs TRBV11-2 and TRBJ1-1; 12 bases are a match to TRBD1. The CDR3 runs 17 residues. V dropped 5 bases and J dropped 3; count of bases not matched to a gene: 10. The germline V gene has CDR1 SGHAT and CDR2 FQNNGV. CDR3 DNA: TGTGCCAGCAGCCCCTCCGGGACAGGGGGCGCCTACACTGAAGCTTTCTTT. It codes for CASSPSGTGGAYTEAFF.

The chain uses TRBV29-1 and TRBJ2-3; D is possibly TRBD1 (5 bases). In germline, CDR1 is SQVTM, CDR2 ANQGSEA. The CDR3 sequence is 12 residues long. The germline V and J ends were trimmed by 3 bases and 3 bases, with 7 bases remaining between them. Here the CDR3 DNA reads TGCAGCGTTGATCAGGGTACAGATACGCAGTATTTT. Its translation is CSVDQGTDTQYF.

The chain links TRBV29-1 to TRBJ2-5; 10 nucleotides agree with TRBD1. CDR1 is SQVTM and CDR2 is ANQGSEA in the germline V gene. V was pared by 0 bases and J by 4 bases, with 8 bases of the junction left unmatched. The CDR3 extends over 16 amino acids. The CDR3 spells CSVEDPDRGFTETQYF. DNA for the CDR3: TGCAGCGTTGAAGATCCGGACAGGGGGTTTACAGAGACCCAGTACTTC.

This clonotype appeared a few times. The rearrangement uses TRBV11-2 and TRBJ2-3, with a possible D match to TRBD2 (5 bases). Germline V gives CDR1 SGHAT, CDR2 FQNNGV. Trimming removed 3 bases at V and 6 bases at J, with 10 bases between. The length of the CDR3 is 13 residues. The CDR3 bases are TGTGCCAGCAGCTTTTACGGGGAGGATACGCAGTATTTT. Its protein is CASSFYGEDTQYF.

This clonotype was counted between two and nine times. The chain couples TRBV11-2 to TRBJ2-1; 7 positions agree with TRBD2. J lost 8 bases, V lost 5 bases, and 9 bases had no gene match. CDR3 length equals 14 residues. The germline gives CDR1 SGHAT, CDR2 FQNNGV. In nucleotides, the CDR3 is TGTGCCAGCAGCCAGTCCCGGGACTATTATGAGCAGTTCTTC. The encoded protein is CASSQSRDYYEQFF.

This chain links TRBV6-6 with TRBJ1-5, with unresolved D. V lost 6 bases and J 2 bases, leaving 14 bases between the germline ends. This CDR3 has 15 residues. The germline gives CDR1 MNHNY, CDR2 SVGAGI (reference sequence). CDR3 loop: CASRDPDRRNQPQHF. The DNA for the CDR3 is TGTGCCAGCAGAGACCCTGACCGCCGCAATCAGCCCCAGCATTTT.

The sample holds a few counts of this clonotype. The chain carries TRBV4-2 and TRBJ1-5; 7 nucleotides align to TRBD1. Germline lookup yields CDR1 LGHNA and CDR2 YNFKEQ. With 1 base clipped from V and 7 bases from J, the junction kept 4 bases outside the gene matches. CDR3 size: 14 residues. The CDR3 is CASSQGQGEQPQHF. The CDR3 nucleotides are TGTGCCAGCAGCCAAGGGCAGGGGGAACAGCCCCAGCATTTT.

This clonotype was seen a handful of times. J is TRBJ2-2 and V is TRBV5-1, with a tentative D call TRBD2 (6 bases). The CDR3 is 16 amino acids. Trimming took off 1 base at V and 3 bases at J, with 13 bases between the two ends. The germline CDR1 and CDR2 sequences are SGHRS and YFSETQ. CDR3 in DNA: TGCGCCAGCAGCTTGCGGGGGTTCGGAGACACCGGGGAGCTGTTTTTT. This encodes CASSLRGFGDTGELFF. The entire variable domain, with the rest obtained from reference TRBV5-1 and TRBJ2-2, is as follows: KAGVTQTPRYLIKTRGQQVTLSCSPISGHRSVSWYQQTPGQGLQFLFEYFSETQRNKGNFPGRFSGRQFSNSRSEMNVSTLELGDSALYLCASSLRGFGDTGELFFGEGSRLTVL.

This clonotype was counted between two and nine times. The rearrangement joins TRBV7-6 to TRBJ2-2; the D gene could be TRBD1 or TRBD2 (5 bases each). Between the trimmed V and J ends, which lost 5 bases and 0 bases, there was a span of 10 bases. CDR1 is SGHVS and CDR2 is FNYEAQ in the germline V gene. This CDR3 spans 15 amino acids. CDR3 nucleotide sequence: TGTGCCAGCAGCCCCGTGGGACCGAACACCGGGGAGCTGTTTTTT. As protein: CASSPVGPNTGELFF.

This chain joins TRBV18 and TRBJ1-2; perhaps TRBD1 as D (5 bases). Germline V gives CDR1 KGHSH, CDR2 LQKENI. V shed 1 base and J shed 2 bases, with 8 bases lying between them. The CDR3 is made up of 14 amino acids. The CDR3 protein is CASSPLEGNYGYTF. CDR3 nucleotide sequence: TGTGCCAGCTCACCACTGGAGGGGAACTATGGCTACACCTTC. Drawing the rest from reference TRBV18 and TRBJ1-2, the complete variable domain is NAGVMQNPRHLVRRRGQEARLRCSPMKGHSHVYWYRQLPEEGLKFMVYLQKENIIDESGMPKERFSAEFPKEGPSILRIQQVVRGDSAAYFCASSPLEGNYGYTFGSGTRLTVV.

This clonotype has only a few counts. As DNA, the CDR3 is TGCGCCAGCAGCTCCGGGACAGGGTTCTACGAGCAGTACTTC. Its translation: CASSSGTGFYEQYF. The V call is TRBV5-1, the J call TRBJ2-7, with 9 positions matching TRBD1. The trim removed 3 bases at V and 3 bases at J, leaving 4 bases unmatched. Germline assignment: CDR1 SGHRS and CDR2 YFSETQ. This CDR3 is 14 amino acids long.

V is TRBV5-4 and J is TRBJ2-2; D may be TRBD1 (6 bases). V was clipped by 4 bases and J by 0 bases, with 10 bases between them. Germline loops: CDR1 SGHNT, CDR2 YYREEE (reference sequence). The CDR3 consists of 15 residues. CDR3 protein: CASSTTGSNTGELFF. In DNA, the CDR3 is TGTGCCAGCAGCACCACAGGGTCGAACACCGGGGAGCTGTTTTTT.

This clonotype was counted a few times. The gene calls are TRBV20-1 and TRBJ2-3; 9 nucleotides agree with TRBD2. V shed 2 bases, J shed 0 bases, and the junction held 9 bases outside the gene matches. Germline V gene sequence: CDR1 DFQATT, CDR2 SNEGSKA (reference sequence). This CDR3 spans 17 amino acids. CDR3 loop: CSARNAAGGASTDTQYF. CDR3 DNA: TGCAGTGCTAGAAACGCAGCGGGGGGCGCTAGCACAGATACGCAGTATTTT.

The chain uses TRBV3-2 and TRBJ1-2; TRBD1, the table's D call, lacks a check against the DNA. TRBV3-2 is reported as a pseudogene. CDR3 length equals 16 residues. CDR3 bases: TGTGCCAGCAGCCAAGGCAGGACAGAACATAACTATGGCTACACCTTC. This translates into CASSQGRTEHNYGYTF.

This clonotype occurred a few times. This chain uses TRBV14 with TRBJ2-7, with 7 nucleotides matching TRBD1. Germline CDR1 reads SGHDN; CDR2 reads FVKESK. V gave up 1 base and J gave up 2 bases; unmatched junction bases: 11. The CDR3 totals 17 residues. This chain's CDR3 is CASSQVSGTEVTYEQYF. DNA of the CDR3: TGTGCCAGCAGCCAAGTCTCCGGGACAGAAGTAACCTACGAGCAGTACTTC.

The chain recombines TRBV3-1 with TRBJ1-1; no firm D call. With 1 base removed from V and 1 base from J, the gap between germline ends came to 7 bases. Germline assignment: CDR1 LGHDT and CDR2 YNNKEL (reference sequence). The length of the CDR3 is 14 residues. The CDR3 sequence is CASSQAGANTEAFF. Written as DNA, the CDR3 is TGTGCCAGCAGCCAAGCGGGAGCGAACACTGAAGCTTTCTTT.

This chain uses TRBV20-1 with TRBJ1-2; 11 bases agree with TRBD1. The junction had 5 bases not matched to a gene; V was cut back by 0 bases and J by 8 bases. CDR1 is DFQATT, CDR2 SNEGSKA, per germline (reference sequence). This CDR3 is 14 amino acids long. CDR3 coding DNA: TGCAGTGCTAGAGATCCGGACAGGGGGCTGGGCTACACCTTC. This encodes CSARDPDRGLGYTF.

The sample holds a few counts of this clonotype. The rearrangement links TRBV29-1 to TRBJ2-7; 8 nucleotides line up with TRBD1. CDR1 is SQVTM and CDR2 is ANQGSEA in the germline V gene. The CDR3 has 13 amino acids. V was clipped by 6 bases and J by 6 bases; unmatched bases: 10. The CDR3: CSVWATGASEQYF. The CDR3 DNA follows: TGCAGCGTGTGGGCGACAGGGGCCAGCGAGCAGTACTTC.

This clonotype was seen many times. The CDR3 coding sequence is TGCGCCAGCAGCTTGGAAATTGCGGGAAACTACGAGCAGTACTTC. It encodes CASSLEIAGNYEQYF. The chain uses TRBV5-1 and TRBJ2-7, with D tentatively TRBD2 (6 bases). Germline loops: CDR1 SGHRS, CDR2 YFSETQ. Deletions cut 0 bases from V and 3 bases from J, with 13 bases between. This CDR3 has 15 residues.